Ten or more counts support the clone carrying this T cell receptor (beta chain). Its matching antigen is unknown. The data stem from a study of blood T cells in healthy people across ages. Combining a sample-barcoded 5' primer with a J-beta primer mix, a second PCR ran for about 7 to 11 cycles. From the 5' RACE reads, TCRdb called clonotypes with MiXCR, one entry per CDR3 protein. Of about 930,000 distinct CDR3 sequences in the sample, 25% to 30% were seen once. This CDR3 is built from 12 residues. Between the trimmed V and J ends, which lost 3 bases and 0 bases, there was a span of 5 bases. CDR1 is SQVTM, CDR2 ANQGSEA, per germline. Study-wide points: Reliance upon unsorted PBMCs precluded definitive naive versus antigen-experienced comparison.

The sample was also reused in another study, on T cells of mothers and their children.

This sequence was found in a woman between 40 and 55 years old in good health. Sequenced input: blood. This chain joins TRBV29-1 and TRBJ1-1; D is ambiguous. The CDR3 region has the DNA TGCAGCGTTGATCAAATGAACACTGAAGCTTTCTTT. It is translated as CSVDQMNTEAFF.